Here is one TCR beta chain with its context. This record comes from a study of PD-L1 blockade in urothelial cancer. About the study: Intravenous atezolizumab, 1,200 mg every 3 weeks, was begun by patients in the mid-2010s. Prior regimens of chemotherapy numbered 0 to 3 per patient. Blood-derived samples held a median roughly 140,000 T cells.

Regarding time point: pretreatment peripheral blood. Produced via immunoSEQ multiplex PCR; TCRdb's table is partial and in-frame only. The table has tens of thousands of clones, over 65% seen once. This specimen consisted of PBMCs, obtained around atezolizumab (anti-PD-L1) treatment. The TCR was taken from a man aged 60 to 75 with urothelial cancer.

DNA for the CDR3: TGTGCCAGCAGCTTAGTAGGGGCAGATACGCAGTATTTT. Protein sequence: CASSLVGADTQYF. The rearrangement links TRBV7-2 to TRBJ2-3; possibly TRBD1 for D (5 bases). CDR1 and CDR2 (germline): SGHTA, FQGNSA. Trimming shortened V by 1 base and J by 4 bases, and 6 bases separated the two germline ends. The CDR3 has 13 residues.